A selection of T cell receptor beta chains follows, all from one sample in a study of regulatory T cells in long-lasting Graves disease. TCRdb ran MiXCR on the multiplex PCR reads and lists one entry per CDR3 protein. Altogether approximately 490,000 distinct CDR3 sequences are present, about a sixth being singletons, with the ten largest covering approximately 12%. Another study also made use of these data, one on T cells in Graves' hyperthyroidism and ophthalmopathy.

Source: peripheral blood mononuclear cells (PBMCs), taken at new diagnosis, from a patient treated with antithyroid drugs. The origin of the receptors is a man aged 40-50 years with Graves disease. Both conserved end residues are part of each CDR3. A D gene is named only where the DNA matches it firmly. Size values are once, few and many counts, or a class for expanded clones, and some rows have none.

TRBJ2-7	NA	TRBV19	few	CATFNGGEQYF	TGTGCCACCTTCAATGGGGGCGAGCAGTACTTC
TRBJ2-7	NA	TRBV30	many	CAWSVMELPIREQYF	TGTGCCTGGAGTGTAATGGAGTTACCAATACGAGAGCAGTACTTC
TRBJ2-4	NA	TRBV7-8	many	CASSPWLAKNIQYF	TGTGCCAGCAGCCCATGGCTAGCCAAAAACATTCAGTACTTC
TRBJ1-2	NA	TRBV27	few	CATSGGESGYTF	TGTGCCACCTCCGGGGGGGAAAGCGGCTACACCTTC
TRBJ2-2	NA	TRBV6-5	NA	CASSYRGGPGELFF	TGTGCCAGCAGTTACCGAGGGGGTCCCGGGGAGCTGTTTTTT
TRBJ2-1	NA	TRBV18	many	CASSPPSRGNEQFF	TGTGCCAGCTCACCACCCTCCCGGGGCAATGAGCAGTTCTTC
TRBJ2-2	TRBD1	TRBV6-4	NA	CASRLMTGGTGELFF	TGTGCCAGCAGGCTGATGACAGGGGGCACCGGGGAGCTGTTTTTT
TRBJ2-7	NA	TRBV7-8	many	CASSRGGGYSYEQYF	TGTGCCAGCAGCCGAGGAGGAGGCTATTCCTACGAGCAGTACTTC
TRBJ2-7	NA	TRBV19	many	CASREGYEQYF	TGTGCCAGTCGTGAGGGGTACGAGCAGTACTTC
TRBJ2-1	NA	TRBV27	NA	CASGTGDEQFF	TGTGCCAGCGGAACCGGCGATGAGCAGTTCTTC
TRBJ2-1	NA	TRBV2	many	CASRRPGTGDYNEQFF	TGTGCCAGCAGGCGACCCGGGACTGGAGATTACAATGAGCAGTTCTTC
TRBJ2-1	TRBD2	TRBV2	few	CASNLGTSLYNEQFF	TGTGCCAGCAACCTCGGGACTAGCCTTTACAATGAGCAGTTCTTC
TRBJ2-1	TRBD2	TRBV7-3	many	CASSPAAGEYREQFF	TGTGCCAGCAGCCCCGCAGCGGGAGAGTATCGTGAGCAGTTCTTC
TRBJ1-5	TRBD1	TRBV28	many	CASRDRGRVGNQPQHF	TGTGCCAGCAGGGACAGGGGGCGGGTTGGCAATCAGCCCCAGCATTTT
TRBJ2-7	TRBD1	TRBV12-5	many	CASGQAGGLDYEQYF	TGTGCTAGTGGTCAAGCAGGGGGCTTGGATTACGAGCAGTACTTC
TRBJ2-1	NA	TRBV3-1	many	CASSQDLTLLSPNEQFF	TGTGCCAGCAGCCAAGATCTTACCTTGCTGAGCCCCAATGAGCAGTTCTTC
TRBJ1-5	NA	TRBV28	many	CASSRGSQPQHF	TGTGCCAGCAGCCGAGGGAGTCAGCCCCAGCATTTT
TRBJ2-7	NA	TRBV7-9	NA	CASSRKDRPHEQYF	TGTGCCAGCAGTAGAAAGGACAGACCTCACGAGCAGTACTTC
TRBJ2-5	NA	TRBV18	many	CASSPPSGETQYF	TGTGCCAGCTCACCCCCCTCAGGAGAGACCCAGTACTTC
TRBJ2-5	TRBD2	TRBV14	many	CASSPGTSGIKTQYF	TGTGCCAGCAGCCCCGGGACTAGCGGGATAAAGACCCAGTACTTC
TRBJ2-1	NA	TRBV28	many	CASSFPTTGLAYNEQFF	TGTGCCAGCAGTTTCCCTACGACAGGCCTCGCCTACAATGAGCAGTTCTTC
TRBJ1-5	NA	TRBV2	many	CASSESRVDQPQHF	TGTGCCAGCAGTGAATCCAGGGTCGATCAGCCCCAGCATTTT
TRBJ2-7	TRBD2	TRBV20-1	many	CSARVPLTSGPPYEQYF	TGCAGTGCTAGAGTGCCCCTGACTAGCGGGCCCCCCTACGAGCAGTACTTC
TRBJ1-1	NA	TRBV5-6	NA	CASSLERGWTEAFF	TGTGCCAGCAGCTTGGAGAGGGGATGGACTGAAGCTTTCTTT
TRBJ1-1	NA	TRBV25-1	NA	CASSDPDMNTEAFF	TGTGCCAGCAGTGACCCGGATATGAACACTGAAGCTTTCTTT
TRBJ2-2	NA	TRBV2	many	CASVSSGTGTGELFF	TGTGCCAGCGTTTCCAGCGGAACTGGCACCGGGGAGCTGTTTTTT
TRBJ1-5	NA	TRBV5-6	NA	CASSPQTGNQPQHF	TGTGCCAGCAGCCCCCAGACAGGTAATCAGCCCCAGCATTTT
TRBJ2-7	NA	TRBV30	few	CAFTWDFSYEQYF	TGTGCCTTTACCTGGGACTTCTCCTACGAGCAGTACTTC